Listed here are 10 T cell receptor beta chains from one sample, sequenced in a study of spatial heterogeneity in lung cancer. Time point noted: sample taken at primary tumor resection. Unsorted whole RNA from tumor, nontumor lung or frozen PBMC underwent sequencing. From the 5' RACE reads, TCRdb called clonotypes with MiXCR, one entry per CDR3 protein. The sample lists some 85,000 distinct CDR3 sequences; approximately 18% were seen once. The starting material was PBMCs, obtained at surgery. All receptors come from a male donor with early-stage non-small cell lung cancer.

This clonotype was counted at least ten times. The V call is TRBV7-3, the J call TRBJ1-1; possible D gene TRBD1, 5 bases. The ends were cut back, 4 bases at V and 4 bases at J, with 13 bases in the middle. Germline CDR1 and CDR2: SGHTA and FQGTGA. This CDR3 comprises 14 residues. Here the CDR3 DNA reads TGTGCCAGCAGCTCCCTGGGGAGGGGCACTGAAGCTTTCTTT. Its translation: CASSSLGRGTEAFF.

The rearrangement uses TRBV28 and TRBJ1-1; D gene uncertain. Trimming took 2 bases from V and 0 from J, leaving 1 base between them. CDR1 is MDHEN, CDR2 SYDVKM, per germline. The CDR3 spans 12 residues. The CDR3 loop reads CASSLLNTEAFF. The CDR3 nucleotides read TGTGCCAGCAGTTTACTGAACACTGAAGCTTTCTTT.

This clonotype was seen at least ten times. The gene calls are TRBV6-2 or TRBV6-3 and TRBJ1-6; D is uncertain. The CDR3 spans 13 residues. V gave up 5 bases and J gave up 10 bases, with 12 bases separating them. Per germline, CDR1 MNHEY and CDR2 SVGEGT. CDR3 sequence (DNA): TGTGCCAGCAGTCCCGAGAGGGTCTCACCCCTCCACTTT. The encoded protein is CASSPERVSPLHF.

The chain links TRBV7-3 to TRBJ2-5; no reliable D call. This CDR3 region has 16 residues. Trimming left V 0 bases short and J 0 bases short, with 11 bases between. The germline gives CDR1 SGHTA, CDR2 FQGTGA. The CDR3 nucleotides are TGTGCCAGCAGCTTAACCGGTATCGGCTACCAAGAGACCCAGTACTTC. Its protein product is CASSLTGIGYQETQYF.

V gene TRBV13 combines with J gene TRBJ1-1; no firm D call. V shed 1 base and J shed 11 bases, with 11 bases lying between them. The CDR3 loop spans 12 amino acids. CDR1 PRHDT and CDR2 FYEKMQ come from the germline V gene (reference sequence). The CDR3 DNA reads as TGTGCCAGCAGCTTAGTATCCGGTGGTGCTTTCTTT. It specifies CASSLVSGGAFF.

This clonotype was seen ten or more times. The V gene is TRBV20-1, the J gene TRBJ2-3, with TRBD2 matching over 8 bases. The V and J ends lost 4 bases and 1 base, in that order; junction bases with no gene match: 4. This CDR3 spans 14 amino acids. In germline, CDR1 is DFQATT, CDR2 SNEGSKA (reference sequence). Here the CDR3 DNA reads TGCAGTGCTAAGAGCGGGGGTGGCACAGATACGCAGTATTTT. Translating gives CSAKSGGGTDTQYF.

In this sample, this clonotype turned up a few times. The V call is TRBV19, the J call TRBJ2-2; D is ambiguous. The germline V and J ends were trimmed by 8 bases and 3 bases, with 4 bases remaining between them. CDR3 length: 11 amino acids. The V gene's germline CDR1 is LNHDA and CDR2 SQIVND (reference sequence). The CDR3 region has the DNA TGTGCCAGTCAGTACACCGGGGAGCTGTTTTTT. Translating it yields CASQYTGELFF.

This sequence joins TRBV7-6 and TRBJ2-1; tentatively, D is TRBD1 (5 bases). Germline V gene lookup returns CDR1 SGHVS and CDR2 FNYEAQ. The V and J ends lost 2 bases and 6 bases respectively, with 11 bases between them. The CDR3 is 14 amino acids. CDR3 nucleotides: TGTGCCAGCAGCTTAAGGCAGGGCGGCAATGAGCAGTTCTTC. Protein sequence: CASSLRQGGNEQFF.

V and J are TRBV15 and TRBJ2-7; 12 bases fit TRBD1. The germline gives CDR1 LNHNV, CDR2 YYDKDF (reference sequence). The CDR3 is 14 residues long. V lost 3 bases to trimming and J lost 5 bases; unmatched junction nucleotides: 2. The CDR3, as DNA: TGTGCCACCAGCAGCCGGGACAGGGGGCACGAGCAGTACTTC. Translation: CATSSRDRGHEQYF.

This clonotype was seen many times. CDR3 in amino acids: CASTDGLGTHTQYF. As DNA, the CDR3 is TGTGCCAGCACGGACGGTTTGGGGACCCATACGCAGTATTTT. This chain joins TRBV11-2 and TRBJ2-3; TRBD1 or TRBD2 may be the D gene (5 bases each). The CDR3 covers 14 residues. With 7 bases removed from V and 7 bases from J, the gap between germline ends came to 18 bases. The germline gives CDR1 SGHAT, CDR2 FQNNGV.